Listed below are T cell receptor beta chains from one sample, sequenced in a study of patients and donors after allogeneic stem cell transplantation. TCRdb redid the calling of the RT-PCR reads with MiXCR, one entry per CDR3 protein. The sample shows around 200,000 distinct CDR3 sequences, about 38% of them seen only once. The specimen was blood, either unsorted or a sorted T cell fraction (not recorded which). The origin of the receptors is a human donor who was either an allogeneic HSCT recipient or a stem cell or donor lymphocyte infusion donor (not recorded which). It is not recorded whose cells these are; they may come from a transplant donor. Both conserved end residues are part of each CDR3. A D gene is named only where the DNA matches it firmly. Where a row states a size, it is once, few, many or the class of an expanded clone; other rows omit it.

clone_size,j_call,v_call,d_call,cdr3_aa,cdr3_nt
.,TRBJ1-3,TRBV5-1,.,CASSARTSPSSGNTIYF,TGCGCCAGCAGCGCCCGGACTTCTCCTTCCTCTGGAAACACCATATATTTT
.,TRBJ2-7,TRBV7-9,.,CASSPGGGRYYEQYF,TGTGCCAGCAGCCCAGGGGGGGGCAGATACTACGAGCAGTACTTC
.,TRBJ1-5,TRBV20-1,.,CSARDTSLAQPQHF,TGCAGTGCTAGAGATACCAGCCTTGCTCAGCCCCAGCATTTT
.,TRBJ1-4,TRBV12-3/TRBV12-4,.,CASSLGAEEKLFF,TGTGCCAGCAGTTTGGGGGCGGAAGAAAAACTGTTTTTT
.,TRBJ1-1,TRBV20-1,TRBD1,CSARGWGQVNTEAFF,TGCAGTGCTAGAGGTTGGGGACAGGTGAACACTGAAGCTTTCTTT
few,TRBJ1-6,TRBV18,TRBD1,CASSGYGTAHSPLHF,TGTGCCAGCTCAGGTTATGGGACAGCTCATTCACCCCTCCACTTT
.,TRBJ1-1,TRBV7-9,.,CASRTTGRAEAFF,TGTGCCAGCAGGACGACAGGAAGGGCTGAAGCTTTCTTT
.,TRBJ1-2,TRBV20-1,.,CSASFPAGYTF,TGCAGTGCTAGCTTCCCGGCTGGCTACACCTTC
.,TRBJ2-7,TRBV20-1,TRBD2,CSARVAGGSYEQYF,TGCAGTGCTAGAGTAGCGGGGGGTTCCTACGAGCAGTACTTC
.,TRBJ1-1,TRBV7-2,TRBD1,CASSLVQGRKAFF,TGTGCCAGCAGCTTAGTACAGGGGCGTAAAGCTTTCTTT
few,TRBJ2-5,TRBV12-3/TRBV12-4,.,CASSRGDTWKTQYF,TGTGCCAGCAGTCGCGGGGACACCTGGAAGACCCAGTACTTC
.,TRBJ1-4,TRBV20-1,.,CSARDVRSTNEKLFF,TGCAGTGCTAGAGATGTGAGGTCCACTAATGAAAAACTGTTTTTT
few,TRBJ1-1,TRBV28,.,CASSFPPEAFF,TGTGCCAGCAGTTTTCCTCCTGAAGCTTTCTTT
few,TRBJ1-6,TRBV20-1,.,CSARPGDSPLHF,TGCAGTGCTAGGCCAGGGGATTCACCCCTCCACTTT
.,TRBJ1-4,TRBV5-5,.,CASSLDGAGTNEKLFF,TGTGCCAGCAGCTTGGACGGGGCTGGAACTAATGAAAAACTGTTTTTT
.,TRBJ2-5,TRBV28,TRBD1,CASSSLGQGGPETQYF,TGTGCCAGCAGTTCCCTCGGACAGGGCGGTCCAGAGACCCAGTACTTC
.,TRBJ2-1,TRBV4-1,.,CASSQGVGVVGQFF,TGCGCCAGCAGCCAAGGAGTTGGGGTTGTTGGACAGTTCTTC
few,TRBJ2-7,TRBV6-6,.,CASSSQGSSSYEQYF,TGTGCCAGCAGTTCCCAGGGGTCGAGCTCCTACGAGCAGTACTTC
few,TRBJ1-2,TRBV20-1,.,CSAREPGVYGSTF,TGCAGTGCTAGAGAACCAGGAGTCTATGGTTCCACCTTC
.,TRBJ1-1,TRBV7-2,.,CASSRGQKTTEAFF,TGTGCCAGCAGCCGTGGACAGAAGACGACTGAAGCTTTCTTT
.,TRBJ1-2,TRBV15,.,CATSRDLTLNYGYTF,TGTGCCACCAGCAGAGATCTAACTCTCAACTATGGCTACACCTTC
few,TRBJ1-1,TRBV5-1,TRBD1,CASSSSGGNTEAFF,TGCGCCAGCAGCTCATCAGGGGGGAACACTGAAGCTTTCTTT
.,TRBJ1-1,TRBV5-1,.,CASRRQEGTEAFF,TGCGCCAGCAGAAGGCAGGAAGGCACTGAAGCTTTCTTT
few,TRBJ1-1,TRBV5-6,.,CASSLAGRADTEAFF,TGTGCCAGCAGCTTGGCCGGGAGAGCGGACACTGAAGCTTTCTTT
few,TRBJ1-2,TRBV27,TRBD1,CASKEGQGWHGYTF,TGTGCCAGCAAGGAGGGACAGGGGTGGCATGGCTACACCTTC
few,TRBJ1-2,TRBV12-3/TRBV12-4,.,CASSLSGSRANYGYTF,TGTGCCAGCAGTCTTTCAGGAAGTCGAGCTAACTATGGCTACACCTTC
.,TRBJ1-1,TRBV27,.,CASSVRVPNTEAFF,TGTGCCAGCAGTGTCAGGGTCCCGAACACTGAAGCTTTCTTT
few,TRBJ1-2,TRBV4-1,.,CASSQEYGNYGYTF,TGCGCCAGCAGCCAAGAATACGGAAACTATGGCTACACCTTC
many,TRBJ1-5,TRBV20-1,.,CSAKALGQPQHF,TGCAGTGCTAAGGCCTTGGGTCAGCCCCAGCATTTT
few,TRBJ1-2,TRBV12-3/TRBV12-4,.,CASSLNLRDGYTF,TGTGCCAGCAGTTTAAACCTCAGGGATGGCTACACCTTC